This TCR beta chain is from a study of blood T cells in healthy people across ages. It was with a sample-barcoded 5' primer and a J-beta primer mix that a second PCR of roughly 7 to 12 cycles was run. TCRdb independently ran MiXCR on the 5' RACE reads; one entry per CDR3 protein. The repertoire has fewer than 1,200,000 distinct CDR3 sequences, roughly a quarter of them found once; the top ten carry around 0.7%. This clonotype was picked up a small number of times. Germline V gene data show CDR1 as PRHDT and CDR2 as FYEKMQ (reference sequence). This CDR3 region has 15 residues. V lost 5 bases and J lost 4; bases outside the gene matches: 8. These data were likewise used in another study, on T cells of mothers and their children. That investigation notes: Relative to unrelated pairs, biologically related mother-child dyads exhibited marginally greater, non-significant overlap.

V usage is TRBV13 and J usage is TRBJ2-5, with 9 bases matching TRBD2. This TCR came from a girl aged 2-10 years in good health. The specimen sequenced was blood. The CDR3 DNA reads TGTGCCAGCAGCCCCCGGCGGGAGGGAGGAGAGACCCAGTACTTC. Translation gives CASSPRREGGETQYF.